This passage covers 21 T cell receptor beta chains from one sample sequenced in a study of blood T cell repertoires in COVID-19 (dated by TCRdb to 2018 to 2021). The library was built by means of the immunoSEQ multiplex PCR assay. This is the immuneACCESS table as TCRdb keeps it, with only in-frame sequences that have V and J called. A part of the clones is gone; compared with another copy, unresolved V genes explain less than half, and the rest is unexplained. This sample lists around 200,000 clones; 86% were detected once. The top ten clonotypes cover roughly 20% of the sample. The source material was peripheral blood. These receptor sequences come from a man between 65 and 85 years old with active or convalescent COVID-19.

The chain couples TRBV7-8 to TRBJ1-3; D is undetermined. Germline V gives CDR1 SGHVS, CDR2 FQNEAQ. The CDR3 length is 14 residues. V dropped 6 bases and J dropped 0 bases, with 9 bases sitting between them. The CDR3 protein is CASSPLGSGNTIYF. CDR3 nucleotide sequence: TGTGCCAGCAGTCCCCTAGGCTCTGGAAACACCATATATTTT. The full variable domain, completed using reference TRBV7-8 and TRBJ1-3, is GAGVSQSPRYKVAKRGQDVALRCDPISGHVSLFWYQQALGQGPEFLTYFQNEAQLDKSGLPSDRFFAERPEGSVSTLKIQRTQQEDSAVYLCASSPLGSGNTIYFGEGSWLTVV.

The V call is TRBV10-3, the J call TRBJ2-3; TRBD1 is a possible D gene (5 bases). CDR1 and CDR2 from the germline V gene are ENHRY and SYGVKD. The V end lost 7 bases, the J end lost 2 bases, and 22 bases lay between the germline ends. The CDR3 extends over 17 amino acids. The DNA for the CDR3 is TGTGCCATCAAAGGGGATACCCACCCACAGTCCACAGATACGCAGTATTTT. Translated, it gives CAIKGDTHPQSTDTQYF.

The chain has TRBV2 and TRBJ2-7; tentatively, D is TRBD1 (6 bases). CDR1 and CDR2 (germline): SNHLY, FYNNEI. The CDR3 covers 15 residues. V lost 2 bases to trimming and J lost 2 bases, with 13 bases between them. CDR3 DNA sequence: TGTGCCAGCAGTGAATTCAGGGGTCAGACCTACGAGCAGTACTTC. It is translated as CASSEFRGQTYEQYF.

This clone appeared a single time. The rearrangement joins TRBV30 to TRBJ2-6; D gene ambiguous. The CDR3 runs 14 residues. CDR1 is GTSNPN, CDR2 SVGIG, per germline (reference sequence). The V and J ends lost 2 bases and 0 bases respectively, with 5 bases between them. CDR3 DNA: TGTGCCTGGAGTACCTACTCTGGGGCCAACGTCCTGACTTTC. Amino acid sequence: CAWSTYSGANVLTF.

V usage is TRBV6-1 and J usage is TRBJ1-6; the D gene is possibly TRBD1 (6 bases). The CDR3 has 15 residues. Trimming removed 3 bases from V and 2 bases from J, with 8 bases in between. CDR1 MNHNS and CDR2 SASEGT come from the germline V gene. The CDR3 sequence is CASSETGTYNSPLHF. In DNA form, the CDR3 reads TGTGCCAGCAGTGAGACAGGCACCTATAATTCACCCCTCCACTTT.

This clone appeared a single time. The chain recombines TRBV10-3 with TRBJ1-6, with D uncertain. The V and J ends lost 8 bases and 8 bases respectively, with 7 bases between them. The CDR3 consists of 11 residues. Germline CDR1 ENHRY, CDR2 SYGVKD. DNA of the CDR3: TGTGCCATCGGGAGGGATTCACCCCTCCACTTT. This gives the protein CAIGRDSPLHF.

The chain carries TRBV3-1 (or the pseudogene TRBV3-2) and TRBJ1-1, with a possible D match to TRBD1 (5 bases). The V end lost 4 bases, the J end lost 5 bases, and 14 bases lay between the germline ends. In germline, CDR1 is LGHDT, CDR2 YNNKEL (reference sequence). This CDR3 spans 14 amino acids. CDR3 in amino acids: CASSPRGGRTEAFF. The CDR3 coding sequence is TGTGCCAGCAGCCCGCGGGGGGGAAGGACTGAAGCTTTCTTT.

The chain has TRBV4-1 and TRBJ2-1; 13 bases agree with TRBD2. V was clipped by 4 bases and J by 7 bases; unmatched bases: 4. CDR1 is MGHRA, CDR2 YSYEKL, per germline. The CDR3 runs to 15 residues. The CDR3 spells CASSPLAGGRNEQFF. The CDR3 nucleotides read TGCGCCAGCAGCCCACTAGCGGGAGGGCGGAATGAGCAGTTCTTC.

This chain connects TRBV28 to TRBJ2-7; a weak D match, TRBD2 (6 bases). From germline, CDR1 is MDHEN and CDR2 SYDVKM. Deletions cut 2 bases from V and 8 bases from J, with 10 bases between. The length of the CDR3 is 12 residues. CDR3 sequence (DNA): TGTGCCAGCAGTTTAAGGCGGGACCAGCAGTACTTC. This encodes CASSLRRDQQYF.

This chain links TRBV12-5 with TRBJ2-7, with 10 bases fitting TRBD2. Per the germline V gene, CDR1 is LGHNT and CDR2 is FRNRAP. V shed 7 bases, J shed 5 bases, and the junction held 11 bases outside the gene matches. The CDR3 spans 15 residues. The CDR3 DNA sequence: TGTGCTAGTGCCGCAGGGGCTAGCGGGAGCCACGAGCAGTACTTC. It codes for CASAAGASGSHEQYF.

This CDR3 reads CASSRDRGFGGYTF. The CDR3 DNA follows: TGTGCCAGCAGCCGAGACAGGGGGTTCGGTGGCTACACCTTC. V usage is TRBV3-1 (or the pseudogene TRBV3-2) and J usage is TRBJ1-2, with 9 nucleotides matching TRBD1. The CDR3 has 14 residues. From germline, CDR1 is LGHDT and CDR2 YNNKEL (reference sequence). Trimming at V came to 4 bases and at J to 7 bases, leaving 7 bases not matched to a gene.

As for this clone: At one of its ends the junction is not consistent with the germline gene, which may arise from a read error. The J gene is TRBJ2-1, the V gene TRBV7-7, with 11 bases lining up with TRBD2. This CDR3 comprises 14 residues. CDR1 is SSHAT, CDR2 FNYEAQ, per germline (reference sequence). The CDR3 protein is CASSPTSGSGEQFF. In nucleotides, the CDR3 is TGTGCTAGCAGCCCTACTAGCGGGAGTGGTGAGCAGTTCTTC.

In the case of this clone: Compared with germline, one end of the junction differs, possibly owing to a read error. V gene TRBV6-2 or TRBV6-3 combines with J gene TRBJ1-2, with 7 bases identical to TRBD1. The V gene's germline CDR1 is MNHEY and CDR2 SVGEGT. This CDR3 has 15 residues. CDR3 in DNA: TGTGCCAGCAGATACTCCGGGACAGTAAACTATGGCTACACCTTC. Translation: CASRYSGTVNYGYTF.

This chain uses TRBV12-3 or TRBV12-4 with TRBJ1-6; 7 nucleotides match TRBD1. With 8 bases clipped from V and 7 bases from J, the junction kept 5 bases outside the gene matches. The CDR3 extends over 13 amino acids. The CDR3 DNA is TGTGCCAGCTCCCGGGACAGAAATTCACCCCTCCACTTT. It encodes CASSRDRNSPLHF.

The chain employs TRBV19 and TRBJ1-5; no clear D. The germline V gene encodes CDR1 LNHDA and CDR2 SQIVND (reference sequence). V lost 3 bases and J 13 bases, leaving 13 bases between the germline ends. The CDR3 has 12 residues. This CDR3 reads CASSIVRGSQHF. The CDR3, as DNA: TGTGCCAGTAGTATCGTCAGAGGATCACAGCATTTT.

V gene TRBV7-9 combines with J gene TRBJ1-6; 10 nucleotides line up with TRBD1. The CDR3 runs 15 residues. Germline CDR1 and CDR2: SEHNR and FQNEAQ (reference sequence). V dropped 7 bases and J dropped 9; count of bases not matched to a gene: 9. Here the CDR3 reads CASTAPGQGISPLHF. CDR3 nucleotide sequence: TGTGCCAGCACCGCCCCGGGACAGGGGATTTCACCCCTCCACTTT.

CDR3 protein: CASSLVPSGATGELFF. As DNA, the CDR3 is TGTGCCAGCAGCTTAGTCCCCTCAGGGGCCACCGGGGAGCTGTTTTTT. The gene calls are TRBV7-2 and TRBJ2-2; maybe TRBD1 (6 bases). Germline loops: CDR1 SGHTA, CDR2 FQGNSA. The CDR3 has 16 amino acids. V gave up 1 base and J gave up 4 bases, with 13 bases separating them.

The chain carries TRBV6-6 and TRBJ1-5; D is perhaps TRBD1 (6 bases). The germline V gene has CDR1 MNHNY and CDR2 SVGAGI (reference sequence). The V and J ends lost 6 bases and 4 bases respectively, with 16 bases between them. This CDR3 region has 15 residues. The CDR3 loop reads CASSRQAQGNQPQHF. The DNA of the CDR3 is TGTGCCAGCAGCCGACAGGCCCAGGGGAATCAGCCCCAGCATTTT.

This sequence joins TRBV3-1 (or the pseudogene TRBV3-2) and TRBJ2-3; 7 positions match TRBD1. V lost 4 bases to trimming and J lost 6 bases; unmatched junction nucleotides: 10. Germline V lookup: CDR1 LGHDT, CDR2 YNNKEL (reference sequence). This CDR3 has 15 amino acids. CDR3 coding DNA: TGTGCCAGCAGCCGGGGGACAGCCCGCAGGGATACGCAGTATTTT. Residues: CASSRGTARRDTQYF.

This rearrangement joins TRBV5-1 to TRBJ2-1; perhaps TRBD2 as D (6 bases). V was trimmed by 0 bases and J by 4 bases, leaving 11 bases between them. CDR1 and CDR2 (germline): SGHRS, YFSETQ. The CDR3 is 15 amino acids. CDR3: CASSLAGENYNEQFF. DNA of the CDR3: TGCGCCAGCAGCTTGGCGGGGGAGAATTACAATGAGCAGTTCTTC. The whole variable domain, remainder taken from reference TRBV5-1 and TRBJ2-1, is KAGVTQTPRYLIKTRGQQVTLSCSPISGHRSVSWYQQTPGQGLQFLFEYFSETQRNKGNFPGRFSGRQFSNSRSEMNVSTLELGDSALYLCASSLAGENYNEQFFGPGTRLTVL.

The V and J genes are TRBV6-5 and TRBJ2-1; maybe TRBD2 (5 bases). V lost 4 bases to trimming and J lost 4 bases, with 17 bases between them. Germline CDR1 and CDR2: MNHEY and SVGAGI. The CDR3 runs to 16 residues. The CDR3 DNA reads TGTGCCAGCAGTTCTTCTCTACTAGATTTTTACAATGAGCAGTTCTTC. Translated, it gives CASSSSLLDFYNEQFF.